The 9 T cell receptor beta chains given below trace back to one sample, sequenced in a study of T cell repertoires in cytomegalovirus infection. These receptors' targets are unknown. TCRdb reprocessed the reads with MiXCR, giving one entry per CDR3 protein. The repertoire holds just over 450,000 distinct CDR3 sequences, approximately 46% seen once, with around two fifths in the top ten. The specimen was cultured PBMCs, collected from culture after CMV antigen stimulation. These receptors all come from a human donor in good health (CMV status not recorded). Some clones in this sample may be carry-over from other donors' samples.

This clonotype was observed many times. This sequence joins TRBV7-8 and TRBJ2-7; D could derive from TRBD1 or TRBD2 (6 bases each). The V gene's germline CDR1 is SGHVS and CDR2 FQNEAQ. The ends were cut back, 4 bases at V and 2 bases at J, with 24 bases in the middle. The CDR3 is 18 residues long. CDR3: CASSSLLGGEGRAYEQYF. CDR3 nucleotide sequence: TGTGCCAGCAGCTCCCTCCTCGGGGGCGAGGGAAGGGCCTACGAGCAGTACTTC.

This clonotype was counted many times. The chain links TRBV7-2 to TRBJ2-5; 11 bases are shared with TRBD1. The V gene end was trimmed by 6 bases and the J gene end by 9 bases; junction bases not matched to a gene: 12. Germline V gene data show CDR1 as SGHTA and CDR2 as FQGNSA. CDR3 length: 15 residues. CDR3 sequence: CASSLNPGQGGSQYF. CDR3 coding DNA: TGTGCCAGCAGTCTTAACCCGGGACAGGGGGGTTCCCAGTACTTC.

This clonotype has only a few counts. The chain uses TRBV10-3 and TRBJ2-3; 9 bases fit TRBD2. Per germline, CDR1 ENHRY and CDR2 SYGVKD. V trimming: 7 bases; J trimming: 4 bases; junction bases outside the gene matches: 15. The CDR3 extends over 17 amino acids. DNA of the CDR3: TGTGCCATCAAGGCGAGGTCTGGCGGGGGGGCCCCAGATACGCAGTATTTT. Protein: CAIKARSGGGAPDTQYF.

J is TRBJ2-2 and V is TRBV18; D is ambiguous. V was shortened by 3 bases and J by 1 base, with 9 bases between the two germline ends. The CDR3 covers 15 residues. CDR1 KGHSH and CDR2 LQKENI come from the germline V gene. CDR3 loop: CASSPALGNTGELFF. CDR3 nucleotides: TGTGCCAGCTCACCGGCTTTAGGGAACACCGGGGAGCTGTTTTTT.

The J gene is TRBJ2-7, the V gene TRBV19, with D perhaps matching TRBD2 (6 bases). CDR1 is LNHDA, CDR2 SQIVND, per germline (reference sequence). Trimming removed 5 bases from V and 4 bases from J, with 18 bases in between. This CDR3 comprises 15 residues. DNA for the CDR3: TGTGCCAGTAGTGCAGGGACGAGCGCGGGATACGAGCAGTACTTC. The encoded protein is CASSAGTSAGYEQYF.

The gene calls are TRBV2 and TRBJ2-3, with D perhaps matching TRBD2 (6 bases). Germline V gives CDR1 SNHLY, CDR2 FYNNEI. This CDR3 has 12 residues. Trimming took off 8 bases at V and 6 bases at J, with 12 bases between the two ends. The CDR3 spells CASWLASDTQYF. The CDR3 DNA reads as TGTGCCAGCTGGCTAGCGTCTGATACGCAGTATTTT.

This rearrangement joins TRBV7-4 to TRBJ2-5; no clear D gene. Trimming took off 7 bases at V and 1 base at J, with 13 bases between the two ends. Germline CDR1 SGHVT, CDR2 SQSDAQ. This CDR3 has 14 residues. For the CDR3, the DNA is TGTGCCAGCAAAGGTGGTGGGGTCCAAGAGACCCAGTACTTC. This encodes CASKGGGVQETQYF.

This sequence joins TRBV19 and TRBJ1-1; D remains unclear. V lost 0 bases to trimming and J lost 3 bases, with 17 bases between them. Germline CDR1 reads LNHDA; CDR2 reads SQIVND (reference sequence). The CDR3 sequence is 17 residues long. The CDR3 DNA reads TGTGCCAGTAGTATAGACAGTCGGGTTGTCGGGGACACTGAAGCTTTCTTT. Amino acid sequence: CASSIDSRVVGDTEAFF.

This clonotype occurred a few times. This sequence joins TRBV20-1 and TRBJ2-3, with 9 bases that match TRBD1. V shed 5 bases, J shed 4 bases, and the junction held 1 base outside the gene matches. CDR1 is DFQATT and CDR2 is SNEGSKA in the germline V gene (reference sequence). The CDR3 has 12 amino acids. The DNA of the CDR3 is TGCAGTGCTCGGACAGGGGCAGATACGCAGTATTTT. Its protein product is CSARTGADTQYF.